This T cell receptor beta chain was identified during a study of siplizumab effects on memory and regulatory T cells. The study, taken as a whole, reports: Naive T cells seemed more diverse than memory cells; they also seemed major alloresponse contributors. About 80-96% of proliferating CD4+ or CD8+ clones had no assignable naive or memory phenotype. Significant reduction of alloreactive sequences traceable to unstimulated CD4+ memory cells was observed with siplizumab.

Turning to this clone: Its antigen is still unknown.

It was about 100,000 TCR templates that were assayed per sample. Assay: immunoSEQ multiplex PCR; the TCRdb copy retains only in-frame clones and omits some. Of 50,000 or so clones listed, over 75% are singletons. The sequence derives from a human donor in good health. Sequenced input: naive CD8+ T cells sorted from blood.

CDR3 nucleotide sequence: TGTGCCAGTAGTTTGTGGACTAGCGGCAATGAGCAGTTCTTC. It translates to CASSLWTSGNEQFF. The genes are TRBV19 and TRBJ2-1; TRBD2 matches at 10 bases. The CDR3 is 14 residues long. Germline lookup yields CDR1 LNHDA and CDR2 SQIVND (reference sequence). J lost 6 bases, V lost 5 bases, and 4 bases had no gene match.